The present T cell receptor (beta chain) was sequenced within a study of blood T cell repertoires in COVID-19. As for this clone: A read error may account for a junction end that differs from germline.

The data were produced by immunoSEQ multiplex PCR, yet TCRdb's version contains in-frame clones alone and is incomplete. Among more than 300,000 clones listed, less than 90% were seen once. CDR1 and CDR2 from the germline V gene are SGHTA and FQGNSA. The length of the CDR3 is 16 residues. This sequence joins TRBV7-2 and TRBJ1-6, with TRBD1 identical over 8 bases. The clonotype was recovered from a woman between 45 and 65 years old who had recovered from COVID-19. Sequencing was carried out using PBMCs or T cells enriched from blood (not recorded which). The CDR3 reads CASSLASGTGNSPLHF. Here the CDR3 DNA reads TGTGCCAGCAGCCTAGCATCCGGGACAGGAAATTCACCCCTCCACTTT.